These 3 T cell receptor beta chains were sequenced from one sample in a study of PD-1 blockade in classical Hodgkin lymphoma. Each patient experienced a relapse that followed autologous stem cell transplantation, and brentuximab vedotin exposure varied. The repertoire was sequenced with immunoSEQ multiplex PCR; TCRdb's copy has only in-frame clones and lacks some. This table has tens of thousands of clones, 75% to 90% appearing once. The sample consisted of peripheral blood mononuclear cells (PBMCs), taken before the second cycle of nivolumab. The receptor source for this set is a human donor with classical Hodgkin lymphoma.

This rearrangement joins TRBV11-2 to TRBJ2-1; 9 bases line up with TRBD2. CDR3 length equals 15 residues. CDR1 and CDR2 (germline): SGHAT, FQNNGV. Germline trimming cut 5 bases from V and 3 bases from J; bases unmatched to any gene: 5. The CDR3 DNA follows: TGTGCCAGCAGCCCGGGACTAGCTGTCTACAATGAGCAGTTCTTC. Protein sequence: CASSPGLAVYNEQFF.

This sequence joins TRBV5-8 and TRBJ2-3; tentative D call: TRBD2 (5 bases). The CDR3 has 13 residues. Germline V lookup: CDR1 SGHTS, CDR2 YDEGEE. With 0 bases removed from V and 4 bases from J, the gap between germline ends came to 6 bases. This CDR3 is CASSLGGADTQYF. CDR3 bases: TGTGCCAGCAGCTTGGGGGGAGCAGATACGCAGTATTTT.

This clone occurred once. The chain couples TRBV10-1 to TRBJ2-5; a possible D gene is TRBD1 (6 bases). This CDR3 has 11 amino acids. Germline-derived CDR1 and CDR2 are WNHNN and SYGVQD (reference sequence). V was shortened by 11 bases and J by 5 bases, with 12 bases between the two germline ends. CDR3 region: CAGGPRETQYF. In nucleotides, the CDR3 is TGCGCCGGGGGCCCTCGTGAGACCCAGTACTTC.